The T cell receptor beta chain described here comes from a study of blood T cell repertoires in COVID-19. Study-level information: The study drew acute and convalescent COVID-19 samples from the United States, Italy and Spain. The analysed material was cDNA or gDNA that came from T cells, B-cell-depleted T cells, or PBMCs.

Original processing notes: From reference gene primer amplification, estimates of nucleated cell counts were derived. Sequenced by immunoSEQ multiplex PCR; TCRdb stores in-frame clones only, minus some. Clone size and the V and J calls come from that table; the DNA yielded D and trimming. The table has under 75,000 clones, 81% seen once; the top ten hold around 30%. This CDR3 has 16 amino acids. CDR1 SGHKS and CDR2 YYEKEE come from the germline V gene (reference sequence). V was clipped by 1 base and J by 0 bases; unmatched bases: 5. Material for sequencing was peripheral blood. The chain recombines TRBV5-5 with TRBJ2-3; TRBD2 matches at 7 bases. This clonotype was obtained from a woman aged 80 or older with active or convalescent COVID-19. CDR3 nucleotides: TGTGCCAGCAGCTTGCCCCAAGCGGGGAGCACAGATACGCAGTATTTT. Translating it yields CASSLPQAGSTDTQYF.